The clone carrying this T cell receptor (beta chain) was found many times. Antigen: not known. This CDR3 contains 15 residues. J lost 7 bases, V lost 5 bases, and 6 bases had no gene match. Germline-derived CDR1 and CDR2 are SSHAT and FNYEAQ (reference sequence). This sample is part of a study of T cells in Graves' hyperthyroidism and ophthalmopathy. Across the whole study: The authors collected peripheral blood at initial diagnosis, before any treatment. Points from the study as a whole: Among clonotypes expanded in thyroid above 0.001, most were also found in blood. Ophthalmopathy got predicted by the model a median roughly six months before its onset. Ophthalmopathy was distinguished from stable hyperthyroidism by 13 V-J signatures.

Template material for amplifying TCR beta CDR3 regions consisted of RNA transcripts. First-round RT-PCR with HTBI primers amplified the TCR CDR3 region. Via MiXCR, TCRdb re-called the multiplex PCR reads, giving one row per CDR3 protein. The profile shows around 520,000 distinct CDR3 sequences, approximately 15% of them singletons. This rearrangement joins TRBV7-7 to TRBJ2-2; 11 bases align to TRBD2. The TCR comes from a woman aged 18-29 years with Graves' hyperthyroidism. The specimen sequenced was blood. Here the CDR3 reads CASSRSGRAGGELFF. CDR3 DNA: TGTGCCAGCAGCCGTAGCGGGAGGGCCGGCGGGGAGCTGTTTTTT.